The rows below give T cell receptor beta chains drawn from one sample of a study of lymphopenia after photon versus proton radiotherapy. Sequencing was performed with immunoSEQ multiplex PCR; in TCRdb, only in-frame clones are kept and a portion is missing. The sample lists 150,000 to 200,000 clones; about nine tenths were seen once. Sequenced material: peripheral blood, taken from a patient treated with photon-based radiotherapy. These receptor sequences come from a man aged 45-60 years with gastric cancer. Each CDR3 is given with its conserved first and last residue. The order of the fields is V gene, J gene, CDR3 protein.

TRBV18,TRBJ1-2,CASSPEGRGYGYTF
TRBV7-9,TRBJ2-7,CASSLTGAYYEQYF
TRBV30,TRBJ1-3,CAWSVGGFPGNTIYF
TRBV2,TRBJ2-7,CATQDRAGSGEQYF
TRBV2,TRBJ1-2,CASSGQSNGYTF
TRBV4-1,TRBJ1-2,CASSTTSNYGYTF
TRBV29-1,TRBJ2-5,CSVATSGQGTQYF
TRBV19,TRBJ2-1,CASSIRAPNEQFF
TRBV15,TRBJ2-3,CATSRGDTQYF
TRBV18,TRBJ2-2,CASSPDRGTGELFF
TRBV4-1,TRBJ2-1,CASSARGQTYNEQFF
TRBV15,TRBJ2-3,CATSRDNAGDTQYF
TRBV2,TRBJ1-5,CASSESRGDQPQHF
TRBV5-4,TRBJ2-1,CASSNRDRGLNEQFF